This T cell receptor (beta chain) comes out of a study of CD8 T cells in ankylosing spondylitis. Germline CDR1 reads MGHDK; CDR2 reads SYGVNS. This CDR3 contains 13 residues. V lost 5 bases and J lost 6; bases outside the gene matches: 4. By quantitative 5'-RACE with molecular barcodes, the TCR beta libraries were made. TCRdb re-called the 5' RACE reads through MiXCR, storing one row per CDR3 protein. This table holds approximately 210,000 distinct CDR3 sequences, roughly 13% found once. A note on this clonotype: The antigen remains unidentified.

General study findings and limits: A subset of motif variants has previously been described in the synovial fluid and blood of reactive arthritis. Significantly higher representation of disease-linked clones was reported for matched ankylosing spondylitis synovial fluid. CD8+ cells made up the disease-linked clones, which were relatively rare in peripheral blood.

Sequencing input: blood, either unsorted or a sorted T cell fraction (not recorded which). The receptor comes from a male donor with ankylosing spondylitis or in good health (not recorded which). The chain has TRBV25-1 and TRBJ2-1; 7 nucleotides match TRBD1. The CDR3 nucleotides read TGTGCCAGCAGTCTACGACAGGGCAATGAGCAGTTCTTC. Protein product: CASSLRQGNEQFF.